This section outlines one T cell receptor (beta chain) sequence together with its context. The target antigen is unknown. Germline CDR1 reads LNHDA; CDR2 reads SQIVND (reference sequence). The CDR3 is 14 residues long. Unmatched junction bases numbered 5, after V lost 4 bases and J lost 7 bases. Every patient was affected by relapse after autologous stem cell transplantation, while exposure to brentuximab vedotin was not uniform. These data come from a study of PD-1 blockade in classical Hodgkin lymphoma. Background on the study: Patients in the cohort were put on intravenous nivolumab, 3 mg/kg every 2 weeks.

Findings of the study overall: Newly diagnosed patients had baseline TCR diversity that was reportedly lower than that of healthy donors. Nivolumab initiation under 1 year post-ASCT meant exclusion. Similar baseline diversity was found in complete responders and newly diagnosed patients.

The repertoire was sequenced with immunoSEQ multiplex PCR; TCRdb's copy has only in-frame clones and lacks some. The sample includes around 99,000 clones, roughly 80% seen only once; the top ten take under 20%. The starting material was peripheral blood mononuclear cells (PBMCs), obtained before the second cycle of nivolumab. The source of this sequence is a human donor with classical Hodgkin lymphoma. V is TRBV19 and J is TRBJ2-2; TRBD2 matches 8 bases. The CDR3 sequence: CASSTLAGRGELFF. CDR3 nucleotide sequence: TGTGCCAGTAGTACTCTAGCGGGTCGCGGGGAGCTGTTTTTT.